Here is one T cell receptor (beta chain) with its context. What it binds is unknown. The CDR3 runs 15 residues. CDR1 and CDR2 (germline): SNHLY, FYNNEI. V lost 1 base and J lost 5, with 14 bases in between. Clones were read by immunoSEQ multiplex PCR, and TCRdb kept only the in-frame ones, dropping some. The sample lists about 33,000 clones, less than 97% occurring once. The data derive from a study of T cells in tuberculosis. The study, taken as a whole, reports: Smaller distances to GMM-specific TCRs suggested their expansion in active tuberculosis.

V gene TRBV2 combines with J gene TRBJ1-2; D gene ambiguous. The clonotype comes from a donor between 5 and 29 years old with latent tuberculosis or without tuberculosis infection. Sample: PBMCs. CDR3 residues: CASSEGLPSGYGYTF. For the CDR3, the DNA is TGTGCCAGCAGTGAAGGACTGCCCTCGGGGTATGGCTACACCTTC.